The source of this T cell receptor beta chain is a study of chemoradiotherapy in HPV16-positive cancers. General study results and limits: In HPV16-positive patients, HPV-responsive T-cell expansion tracked better recurrence-free survival.

Concerning this clone itself: No antigen is known for it.

Repeated repertoire sampling spanned the course of chemoradiotherapy. This CDR3 comprises 15 residues. The ends lost 10 bases at V and 1 base at J; junction bases unmatched: 11. The germline CDR1 and CDR2 sequences are MNHNS and SASEGT. Data came from immunoSEQ multiplex PCR; TCRdb stores just in-frame clones and leaves some out. Of approximately 6,000 clones listed, roughly 90% are singletons. The V and J genes are TRBV6-1 and TRBJ1-1; 8 bases line up with TRBD1. The TCR comes from a human donor with HPV-associated anogenital cancer. The material was blood, obtained from a patient who underwent chemoradiotherapy. CDR3 residues: CATRTQQGENTEAFF. The CDR3 nucleotides are TGTGCCACACGGACCCAACAGGGGGAGAACACTGAAGCTTTCTTT.